This T cell receptor beta chain was identified in a study of identical twins. General observations from the study: Cord blood beta clonotypes present at high abundance carried fewer insertions; no such pattern appeared in memory repertoires.

Healthy Caucasians provided all donations. TCRdb reanalysed the 5' RACE reads using MiXCR and keeps one entry per CDR3 protein. The sample has under 800,000 distinct CDR3 sequences; 21% are singletons. Worth noting for this clonotype: Its antigen is currently unknown. A much larger clone lies one base from this, so it may be a read error.

The CDR3 contains 11 residues. In germline, CDR1 is KGHDR, CDR2 SFDVKD. Trimming shortened V by 9 bases and J by 5 bases, and 10 bases separated the two germline ends. These data were also filed under a second study, of T cells expressing NK-cell markers. That paper adds: The TCR beta repertoires originated in sorted CD3+CD56+NKG2C+, CD3+CD56+NKG2C- and CD3+CD56-NKG2C+ T cells. These clonotypes, the leaders elsewhere, also led the CD3+CD56-NKG2C+ fraction in several donors.

Source material: PBMCs. The chain recombines TRBV24-1 with TRBJ2-7, with D uncertain. The sequence came from a young woman in good health. This CDR3 is CATHGSHEQYF. The CDR3 DNA reads as TGTGCCACCCATGGCAGTCACGAGCAGTACTTC.